This TCR beta chain was documented in a study of T cells in localized non-small cell lung cancer. As concerns this clone: As yet, its antigen is unknown.

The repertoire was sequenced with immunoSEQ multiplex PCR; TCRdb's copy has only in-frame clones and lacks some. Of 72,000 or so clones listed, approximately 84% are singletons. Study conclusions and caveats: Longer overall survival associated with higher blood T cell density; shorter survival with higher adjacent-lung clonality. Heterogeneity is still possible, as just one tumor region was sequenced. Within adjacent lung there appeared a median approximately 60 of the top 100 tumor clones. Measurement of T cell clonality placed uninvolved adjacent lung highest, above the level in tumor.

Germline V gene sequence: CDR1 MNHEY, CDR2 SVGAGI. Trimming at V came to 6 bases and at J to 5 bases, leaving 13 bases not matched to a gene. This CDR3 is built from 15 residues. Sequencing was performed on peripheral blood, taken before any cancer treatment. The source is a female donor aged 60 or older with stage I lung adenocarcinoma. J is TRBJ2-7 and V is TRBV6-5; 7 bases align to TRBD1. In DNA form, the CDR3 reads TGTGCCAGCAGATCCCCCCAGCGACAGGGACACGAGCAGTACTTC. It encodes CASRSPQRQGHEQYF.